The next 10 T cell receptor beta chains were all read from a single sample in a study of T cells in Graves' hyperthyroidism and ophthalmopathy. Researchers amplified the TCR beta CDR3 regions from RNA transcripts. TCR CDR3 underwent first-round RT-PCR with the HTBI primer set. TCRdb analysed the multiplex PCR reads with MiXCR anew, one entry per CDR3 protein. The table has 450,000 to 700,000 distinct CDR3 sequences, roughly 50% seen once. Sequencing input: peripheral blood or thyroid tissue (not recorded which). The source of these receptors is a woman aged 18-29 years with Graves' hyperthyroidism.

The CDR3 sequence: CASSLTRQETDSEKLFF. As DNA, the CDR3 is TGTGCCAGCAGCTTAACTAGGCAAGAGACAGATTCGGAAAAACTGTTTTTT. The chain has TRBV7-6 and TRBJ1-4; tentative D call: TRBD1 (5 bases). This CDR3 has 17 amino acids. V was shortened by 2 bases and J by 8 bases, with 21 bases between the two germline ends. Germline assignment: CDR1 SGHVS and CDR2 FNYEAQ.

The chain is built from TRBV2 and TRBJ2-7, with TRBD1 matching over 8 bases. Germline V gene data show CDR1 as SNHLY and CDR2 as FYNNEI. V lost 3 bases, J lost 2 bases, and 9 bases stayed unmatched. This CDR3 comprises 16 residues. CDR3 residues: CASSEDWDRMTYEQYF. The CDR3 bases are TGTGCCAGCAGTGAGGACTGGGACAGGATGACCTACGAGCAGTACTTC.

Many counts were recorded for this clonotype. The rearrangement joins TRBV2 to TRBJ1-5; perhaps TRBD1 as D (6 bases). This CDR3 is 13 amino acids long. Germline values: CDR1 SNHLY, CDR2 FYNNEI. V lost 5 bases and J 6 bases, leaving 11 bases between the germline ends. This CDR3 reads CASSTGPGQPQHF. The CDR3 nucleotides read TGTGCCAGCAGTACAGGGCCGGGTCAGCCCCAGCATTTT.

The rearrangement uses TRBV9 and TRBJ1-2; D gene unclear. Trimming took 1 base from V and 4 from J, leaving 5 bases between them. The CDR3 extends over 12 amino acids. Germline values: CDR1 SGDLS, CDR2 YYNGEE. This CDR3 is CASSVWGYGYTF. CDR3 bases: TGTGCCAGCAGCGTATGGGGCTATGGCTACACCTTC.

CDR3 in amino acids: CAISESRDSEAFF. The CDR3 DNA reads as TGTGCCATCAGTGAGTCGAGGGATTCTGAAGCTTTCTTT. This sequence joins TRBV10-3 and TRBJ1-1; D gene unclear. The CDR3 is 13 amino acids. V was clipped by 0 bases and J by 6 bases, with 8 bases between them. The germline V gene has CDR1 ENHRY and CDR2 SYGVKD.

V and J are TRBV6-1 and TRBJ1-5, with 12 bases that match TRBD1. Germline CDR1 is MNHNS and CDR2 is SASEGT. The CDR3 contains 14 residues. J lost 7 bases, V lost 7 bases, and 5 bases had no gene match. In nucleotides, the CDR3 is TGTGCCAGCACCTCCGGGACAGGGGGCCAGCCCCAGCATTTT. This encodes CASTSGTGGQPQHF.

This clonotype was counted many times. As DNA, the CDR3 is TGCAGTGCTAGATTGGGGGGAGTCGACACCGGGGAGCTGTTTTTT. This translates into CSARLGGVDTGELFF. V gene TRBV20-1 combines with J gene TRBJ2-2; TRBD2 is a possible D gene (6 bases). Germline CDR1 and CDR2: DFQATT and SNEGSKA (reference sequence). Trimming removed 2 bases from V and 3 bases from J, with 13 bases in between. The CDR3 covers 15 residues.

Comment on this clonotype: The junction departs from germline at one end; a sequencing error may be responsible. The chain employs TRBV20-1 and TRBJ2-3; D might be TRBD1 (6 bases). The length of the CDR3 is 14 residues. Per germline, CDR1 DFQATT and CDR2 SNEGSKA (reference sequence). CDR3 region: CSASRASRTDTRYF. The CDR3 region has the DNA TGCAGTGCTAGTCGGGCTAGCCGGACAGATACGCGGTATTTT.

Comment on this clonotype: The CDR3 ends on some other residue instead of the conserved phenylalanine or tryptophan, so this is likely a read error. No DNA is shown, since the ends of the CDR3 on it are uncertain; the CDR3 is the one TCRdb lists. The chain couples TRBV29-1 to TRBJ1-5; the table's D call of TRBD1 was not tested on the DNA. Inclusive of both ends, the CDR3 amounts to 8 amino acids. Germline V gene lookup returns CDR1 SQVTM and CDR2 ANQGSEA. The chain's CDR3 is CSVARTGT.

This clonotype came up many times. The V and J genes are TRBV27 and TRBJ1-1, with 8 bases lining up with TRBD1. J lost 6 bases, V lost 5 bases, and 8 bases had no gene match. The length of the CDR3 is 14 residues. The V gene's germline CDR1 is MNHEY and CDR2 SMNVEV (reference sequence). For the CDR3, the DNA is TGTGCCAGCAGTAGAGCGGACAGGGCCGCTGAAGCTTTCTTT. Residues: CASSRADRAAEAFF.